The clone carrying this T cell receptor beta chain is a singleton in its sample. Its antigen is undetermined. These data come from a study of T cells after yellow fever vaccination. Whole-study results and caveats: Shared CD4/CD8 clonotypes were a small share, likely from convergent recombination. Among primary-vaccination clones, most reappeared after the booster, at around 97% for CD4 and 85% to 90% for CD8.

Between the trimmed V and J ends, which lost 6 bases and 2 bases, there was a span of 17 bases. CDR3 length: 16 residues. TCRdb redid the calling of the 5' RACE reads with MiXCR, one entry per CDR3 protein. This sample yields 350,000 to 550,000 distinct CDR3 sequences, of which roughly 20% are seen a single time; over 15% belongs to the top ten. The sequencing here drew on PBMCs, taken before the yellow fever booster vaccination. V and J are TRBV12-3 or TRBV12-4 and TRBJ2-1; D may be TRBD2 (5 bases). The sequence was collected from a man younger than 30 who received the YFV17D yellow fever vaccine. DNA of the CDR3: TGTGCCAGCAGAAACCAGAGCGGACCGACCTACAATGAGCAGTTCTTC. Its protein is CASRNQSGPTYNEQFF.